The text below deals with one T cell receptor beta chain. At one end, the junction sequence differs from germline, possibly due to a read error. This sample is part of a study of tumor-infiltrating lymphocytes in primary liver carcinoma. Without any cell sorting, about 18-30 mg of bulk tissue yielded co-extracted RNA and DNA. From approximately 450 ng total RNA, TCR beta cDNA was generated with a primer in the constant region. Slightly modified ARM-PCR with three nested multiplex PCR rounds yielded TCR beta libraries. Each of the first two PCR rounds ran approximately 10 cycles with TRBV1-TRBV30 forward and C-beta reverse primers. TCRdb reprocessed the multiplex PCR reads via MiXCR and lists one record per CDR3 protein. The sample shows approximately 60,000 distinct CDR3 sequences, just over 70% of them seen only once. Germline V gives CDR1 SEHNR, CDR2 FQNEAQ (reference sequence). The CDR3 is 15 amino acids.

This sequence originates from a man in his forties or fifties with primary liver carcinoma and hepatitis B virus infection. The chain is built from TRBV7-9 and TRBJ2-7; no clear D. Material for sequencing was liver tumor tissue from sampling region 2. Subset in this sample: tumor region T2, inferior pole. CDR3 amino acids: CVSSWASVLNYEQYF. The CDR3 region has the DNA TGTGTCAGCAGCTGGGCGAGCGTGCTTAACTACGAGCAGTACTTC. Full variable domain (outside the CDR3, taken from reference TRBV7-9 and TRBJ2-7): DTGVSQNPRHKITKRGQNVTFRCDPISEHNRLYWYRQTLGQGPEFLTYFQNEAQLEKSRLLSDRFSAERPKGSFSTLEIQRTEQGDSAMYLCVSSWASVLNYEQYFGPGTRLTVT.